A few counts support the clone carrying this TCR beta chain. The antigen remains undetermined. From the RT-PCR reads, TCRdb called clonotypes with MiXCR, one entry per CDR3 protein. The sample yields about 190,000 distinct CDR3 sequences, 14% seen once. The germline V gene has CDR1 PRHDT and CDR2 FYEKMQ (reference sequence). There are 15 residues in the CDR3. Deletions cut 0 bases from V and 0 bases from J, with 9 bases between. The source of the sample is a study of response to subunit inactivated influenza vaccine. Broader study findings: Authors suggested each seasonal influenza vaccination recruits few new T cells.

V and J are TRBV13 and TRBJ2-7; D is unresolved. Sequenced here: CD8+ T cells sorted from PBMCs, sampled 5 days after vaccination. The sequence came from a man aged 45-65 years who received an inactivated influenza vaccine. CDR3 sequence (DNA): TGTGCCAGCAGCTTAGGCCAAAGCCTCTCCTACGAGCAGTACTTC. The encoded protein is CASSLGQSLSYEQYF.